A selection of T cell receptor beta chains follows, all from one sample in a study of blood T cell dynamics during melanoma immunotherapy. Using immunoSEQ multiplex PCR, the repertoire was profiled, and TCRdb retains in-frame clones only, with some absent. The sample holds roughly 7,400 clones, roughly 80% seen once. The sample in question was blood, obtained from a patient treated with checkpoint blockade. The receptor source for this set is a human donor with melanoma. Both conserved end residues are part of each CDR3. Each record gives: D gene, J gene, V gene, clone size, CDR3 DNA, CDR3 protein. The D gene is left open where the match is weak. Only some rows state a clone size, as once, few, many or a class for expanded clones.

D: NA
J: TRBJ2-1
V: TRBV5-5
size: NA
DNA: TGTGCCAGCAGCTTCGATCCGGACACGCTCTCCTACAATGAGCAGTTCTTC
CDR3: CASSFDPDTLSYNEQFF

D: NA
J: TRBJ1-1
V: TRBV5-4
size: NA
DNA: TGTGCCAGCAGCTTGCCTTCTGGGAACACTGAAGCTTTCTTT
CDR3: CASSLPSGNTEAFF

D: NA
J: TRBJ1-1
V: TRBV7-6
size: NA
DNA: TGTGCCAGCAGCTATTCCCGGGGTGAAGCTTTCTTT
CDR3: CASSYSRGEAFF

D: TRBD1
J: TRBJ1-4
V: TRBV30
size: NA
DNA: TGTGCCTGCTCCAGGACAGGGGGCACGGCTAATGAAAAACTGTTTTTT
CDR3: CACSRTGGTANEKLFF

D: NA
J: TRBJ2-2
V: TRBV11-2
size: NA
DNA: TGTGCCAGCAGCTTAAACAGGGCGAGCACCGGGGAGCTGTTTTTT
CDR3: CASSLNRASTGELFF

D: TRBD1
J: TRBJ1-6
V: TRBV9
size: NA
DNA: TGTGCCAGCAGCTCTGACAGGGTTAATTCACCCCCCCACTTT
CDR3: CASSSDRVNSPPHF

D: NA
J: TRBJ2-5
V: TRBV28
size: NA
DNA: TGTGCCAGCAGATCGCCGGGCCCAACGGCGCCCCAGTACTTC
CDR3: CASRSPGPTAPQYF

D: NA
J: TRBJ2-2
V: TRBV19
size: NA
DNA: TGTGCCAGTAGGTCCGAGACAGTGAACACCGGGGAGCTGTTTTTT
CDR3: CASRSETVNTGELFF

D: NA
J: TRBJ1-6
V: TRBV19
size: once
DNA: TGTGCCAGTAGTATCGTCCAAAGCGGCTCCTATAATTCACCCCTCCACTTT
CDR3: CASSIVQSGSYNSPLHF

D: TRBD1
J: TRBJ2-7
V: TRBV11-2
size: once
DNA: TGTGCCAGCAGCGACCCCGGACAGGGCGTCTCCTACGAGCAGTACTTC
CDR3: CASSDPGQGVSYEQYF

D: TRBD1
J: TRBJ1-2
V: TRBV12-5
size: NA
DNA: TGTGCTAGTGGCCCGTCGGGACAGGGGGCGCGTGGCTACACCTTC
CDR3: CASGPSGQGARGYTF

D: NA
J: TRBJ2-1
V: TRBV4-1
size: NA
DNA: TGCGCCAGCAGCCAACCAGGATCTAGCTCCTACAATGAGCAGTTCTTC
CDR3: CASSQPGSSSYNEQFF

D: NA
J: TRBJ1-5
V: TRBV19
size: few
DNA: TGTGCCAGTAGTATTGAGCCCCTACAGCCCCAGCATTTT
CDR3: CASSIEPLQPQHF

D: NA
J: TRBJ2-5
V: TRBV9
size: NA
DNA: TGTGCCAGCAGCGTAACAGCAGCAGGCGTCCGGGGGACCCAGTACTTC
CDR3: CASSVTAAGVRGTQYF

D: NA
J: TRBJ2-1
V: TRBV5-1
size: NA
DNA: TGCGCCAGCAGCAGCCGGGACCCACCCTACAATGAGCAGTTCTTC
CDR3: CASSSRDPPYNEQFF

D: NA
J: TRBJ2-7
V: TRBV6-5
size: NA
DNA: TGTGCCAGCAGCCCGGACAGTTCCTACGAGCAGTACTTC
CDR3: CASSPDSSYEQYF

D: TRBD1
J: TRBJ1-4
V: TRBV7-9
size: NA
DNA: TGTGCCAGCAGCTTTGGCAGGGGGCCAAATGAAAAACTGTTTTTT
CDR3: CASSFGRGPNEKLFF

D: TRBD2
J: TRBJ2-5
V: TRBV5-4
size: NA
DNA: TGTGCCAGCAGCCCGGGGTCTAGCGGGGGGGCGAGAGAGACCCAGTACTTC
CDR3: CASSPGSSGGARETQYF

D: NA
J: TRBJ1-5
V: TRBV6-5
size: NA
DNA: TGTGCCAGCAGTTTAAGGACGGGGGGGCCCAATCAGCCCCAGCATTTT
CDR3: CASSLRTGGPNQPQHF

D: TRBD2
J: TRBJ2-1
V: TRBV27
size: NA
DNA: TGTGCCAGCAGTCCACTAGCGGGGAGTGAGCAGTTCTTC
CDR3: CASSPLAGSEQFF

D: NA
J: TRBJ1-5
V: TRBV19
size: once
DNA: TGTGCCAGTAGTATTGGCGTGCATCAGCCCCAGCATTTT
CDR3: CASSIGVHQPQHF

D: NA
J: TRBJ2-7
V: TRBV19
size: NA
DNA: TGTGCCAGTAGTCCCGTTCAGGGTGAATCCTACGAGCAGTACTTC
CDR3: CASSPVQGESYEQYF

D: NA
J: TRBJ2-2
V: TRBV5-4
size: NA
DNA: TGTGCCAGCAGCAGGGGTTACCGGTCGAACACCGGGGAGCTGTTTTTT
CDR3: CASSRGYRSNTGELFF

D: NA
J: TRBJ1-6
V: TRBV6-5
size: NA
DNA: TGTGCCAGCAGTTACCTAACTTCGGGGTCACCCCTCCACTTT
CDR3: CASSYLTSGSPLHF

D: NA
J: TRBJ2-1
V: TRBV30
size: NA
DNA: TGTGCCTGGAAGGGGGATCACCACAATGAGCAGTTCTTC
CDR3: CAWKGDHHNEQFF

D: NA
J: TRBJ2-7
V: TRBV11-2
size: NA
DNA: TGTGCCAGCAGCTTAGATCGAAGGGTGGACTACGAGCAGTACTTC
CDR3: CASSLDRRVDYEQYF